Following are 5 T cell receptor beta chains from one sample sequenced in a study of OX40 agonist ivuxolimab in advanced cancers. Here immunoSEQ multiplex PCR was the method, and the copy in TCRdb shows in-frame clones only, minus some. Of tens of thousands of clones in the sample, over 75% were seen once. Sequenced here: CD4+ or CD8+ T cells sorted from blood, sampled in a trial of the OX40 agonist ivuxolimab. The receptors derive from an adult with an advanced solid tumor such as melanoma, head and neck, liver or kidney cancer.

V gene TRBV10-3 combines with J gene TRBJ1-4; perhaps TRBD1 as D (6 bases). The length of the CDR3 is 16 residues. Trimming took 0 bases from V and 8 from J, leaving 16 bases between them. Germline V gives CDR1 ENHRY, CDR2 SYGVKD. For the CDR3, the DNA is TGTGCCATCAGTGAGTCGGGCCAGGGGCTCAACGAAAAACTGTTTTTT. The encoded protein is CAISESGQGLNEKLFF.

The chain links TRBV4-1 to TRBJ2-4; perhaps TRBD1 as D (6 bases). CDR3 length equals 12 residues. V shed 2 bases and J shed 16 bases, with 15 bases lying between them. CDR1 is MGHRA, CDR2 YSYEKL, per germline. In DNA, the CDR3 is TGCGCCAGCAGCCAACAGGGGACAATAAAATACTTC. Residues: CASSQQGTIKYF.

This chain links TRBV28 with TRBJ1-2, with TRBD1 as a possible D gene (5 bases). This CDR3 contains 15 residues. The V end lost 6 bases, the J end lost 4 bases, and 18 bases lay between the germline ends. Germline V gene lookup returns CDR1 MDHEN and CDR2 SYDVKM. The CDR3 is CASSLRSGTAYGYTF. The CDR3 DNA reads TGTGCCAGCAGCTTACGCTCCGGGACGGCCTATGGCTACACCTTC.

This clone was counted between two and nine times. The V gene is TRBV27, the J gene TRBJ1-6; tentative D call: TRBD1 (5 bases). Germline values: CDR1 MNHEY, CDR2 SMNVEV (reference sequence). Trimming removed 2 bases from V and 4 bases from J, with 15 bases in between. CDR3 length: 17 residues. DNA for the CDR3: TGTGCCAGCAGTTTAATGGGGCAGCGTGATTATAATTCACCCCTCCACTTT. This codes for CASSLMGQRDYNSPLHF.

In DNA form, the CDR3 reads TGTGCCAGCAGCCAAGAACAGAAGAACACTGAAGCTTTCTTT. Residues: CASSQEQKNTEAFF. The chain uses TRBV4-2 and TRBJ1-1; D ambiguous. Trimming removed 0 bases from V and 1 base from J, with 6 bases in between. This CDR3 comprises 14 residues. Germline loops: CDR1 LGHNA, CDR2 YNFKEQ.